This TCR beta chain was found in a study of blood T cell repertoires in COVID-19. Background on the study: The study drew acute and convalescent COVID-19 samples from the United States, Italy and Spain. T cells, B-cell-depleted T cells, or PBMCs provided the cDNA or gDNA that served as material.

The CDR3 runs 13 residues. The V end lost 1 base, the J end lost 3 bases, and 7 bases lay between the germline ends. The V gene's germline CDR1 is SGHAT and CDR2 FQDESV (reference sequence). Original processing methods: Amplified reference gene primers provided the basis for estimating nucleated cell counts. Clones were read by immunoSEQ multiplex PCR, and TCRdb kept only the in-frame ones, dropping some. From that table come the V and J calls and clone size; the DNA was used to work out D and trimming. Of about 300,000 clones in the sample, around four fifths were seen once. The clonotype comes from a woman aged 45-59 years with acute or convalescent COVID-19. This rearrangement joins TRBV11-1 to TRBJ2-7; no clear D. Sequencing was carried out using peripheral blood. The CDR3 DNA sequence: TGTGCCAGCAGCTTAGATCCCATCTACGAGCAGTACTTC. This codes for CASSLDPIYEQYF.